The clone carrying this T cell receptor (beta chain) was recorded once. Generated by immunoSEQ multiplex PCR, the TCRdb table keeps only in-frame clones and is missing some. Among 230,000 or so clones listed, approximately 81% were seen once. Clinical history reported by participants formed the basis on which cohorts were assigned. Exposed enrollees encountered a COVID-19 case at some point within 2 weeks before study entry. This CDR3 contains 16 residues. The germline V gene has CDR1 SNHLY and CDR2 FYNNEI. Trimming pared 0 bases from V and 1 base from J, leaving 9 bases between. The data stem from a study of blood T cell repertoires in COVID-19. Background on the study: Acute and convalescent COVID-19 samples came from the United States, Italy and Spain. PBMCs, B-cell-depleted T cells, or T cells were the source of the cDNA or gDNA that made up the material.

The sample was PBMCs or T cells enriched from blood (not recorded which). V usage is TRBV2 and J usage is TRBJ2-2, with D possibly being TRBD2 (6 bases). This TCR came from a woman between 50 and 59 years old who had been exposed to COVID-19. Here the CDR3 DNA reads TGTGCCAGCAGTGAAGCGGGACTCATGAACACCGGGGAGCTGTTTTTT. Translating it yields CASSEAGLMNTGELFF.